This TCR beta chain was retrieved from a study of blood T cell repertoires in COVID-19. Overall study context: Researchers got acute and convalescent COVID-19 samples from the United States, Italy and Spain. Sample material is recorded as cDNA or gDNA derived from T cells, B-cell-depleted T cells, or PBMCs.

Germline CDR1 SGHTA, CDR2 FQGTGA. V trimming: 3 bases; J trimming: 0 bases; junction bases outside the gene matches: 0. This CDR3 comprises 14 residues. Some clones are missing from TCRdb's copy, which holds only in-frame ones; the method was immunoSEQ multiplex PCR. The sample contains roughly 300,000 clones, roughly 88% of which appear only once. Assignments of participants to cohorts depended upon their own reported clinical history. The TCR comes from a woman aged 40 to 50 with acute COVID-19. The sequenced sample consisted of PBMCs or T cells enriched from blood (not recorded which). V gene TRBV7-3 combines with J gene TRBJ2-3, with 7 bases aligning to TRBD1. The CDR3 reads CASSLTGSTDTQYF. CDR3 nucleotides: TGTGCCAGCAGCTTGACAGGGAGCACAGATACGCAGTATTTT.